This T cell receptor (beta chain) was profiled in a study of T cell repertoires in cytomegalovirus infection. Overall study results and limits: The ex vivo response showed dominance by HLA-C-restricted CMV-specific TCR beta clonotypes.

J was trimmed by 3 bases and V by 3 bases; bases with no gene match: 4. Germline V CDR1 and CDR2: SGHRS, YFSETQ. This CDR3 is built from 15 residues. One entry per CDR3 protein results from TCRdb running MiXCR on the reads. The sample records roughly 730,000 distinct CDR3 sequences, about 33% being singletons. As for this clonotype: Its antigen is not known.

This clonotype was sampled from a human donor in good health (CMV status not recorded). Some clones in this sample may be carry-over from other donors' samples. The gene calls are TRBV5-1 and TRBJ2-1; TRBD2 agrees at 9 bases. Sample: cultured PBMCs, taken from culture after CMV antigen stimulation. The CDR3 DNA reads TGCGCCAGCAGCTCAGGACTAGCGTACTACAATGAGCAGTTCTTC. This translates into CASSSGLAYYNEQFF. The full variable domain, rest sourced from reference TRBV5-1 and TRBJ2-1, is KAGVTQTPRYLIKTRGQQVTLSCSPISGHRSVSWYQQTPGQGLQFLFEYFSETQRNKGNFPGRFSGRQFSNSRSEMNVSTLELGDSALYLCASSSGLAYYNEQFFGPGTRLTVL.